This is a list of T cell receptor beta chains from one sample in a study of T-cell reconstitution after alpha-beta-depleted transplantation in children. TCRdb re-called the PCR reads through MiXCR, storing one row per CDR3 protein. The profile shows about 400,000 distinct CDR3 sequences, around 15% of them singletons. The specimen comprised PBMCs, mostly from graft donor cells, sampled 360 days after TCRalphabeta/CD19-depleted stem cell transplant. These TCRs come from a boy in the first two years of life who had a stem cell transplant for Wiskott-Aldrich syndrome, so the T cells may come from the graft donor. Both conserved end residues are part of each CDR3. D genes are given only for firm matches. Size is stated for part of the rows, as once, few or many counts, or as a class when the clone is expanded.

TGTGCCAGCAGCCGGACGGGCTACTACGAGCAGTACTTC,CASSRTGYYEQYF,TRBV11-3,TRBJ2-7,-,-
TGTGCCAGCAGCCCTTTTAGCGGGAGAGGCTACAATGAGCAGTTCTTC,CASSPFSGRGYNEQFF,TRBV5-6,TRBJ2-1,few,TRBD2
TGTGCCAGCACCTTAAACGGCCTGGGGAGACTAACCTACGAGCAGTACTTC,CASTLNGLGRLTYEQYF,TRBV6-2/TRBV6-3,TRBJ2-7,few,-
TGTGCCAGCAGCTCCCGGGTGGGGGGGTACAATGAGCAGTTCTTC,CASSSRVGGYNEQFF,TRBV7-2,TRBJ2-1,-,TRBD2
TGCGCCAGCAGCCAAGAAGGAACAGGAGGGGATCAGCCCCAGCATTTT,CASSQEGTGGDQPQHF,TRBV4-1,TRBJ1-5,few,-
TGTGCCAGCAGCGGACTCCCCCGGGGGCCGGAGCAAGAGACCCAGTACTTC,CASSGLPRGPEQETQYF,TRBV7-9,TRBJ2-5,-,-
TGTGCCAGCAGCTTAGCCTACAGGGCCAATGAGCAGTTCTTC,CASSLAYRANEQFF,TRBV7-2,TRBJ2-1,-,-
TGTGCCAGCGGGCACCGGGAGTTAAGCACAGATACGCAGTATTTT,CASGHRELSTDTQYF,TRBV12-3/TRBV12-4,TRBJ2-3,few,-
TGCGCCAGCAGTTCTTACTACCGGAACACCGGGGAGCTGTTTTTT,CASSSYYRNTGELFF,TRBV5-1,TRBJ2-2,many,-
TGTGCCACCTCCGGTTACGGACAGGGGCGAGAGACCCAGTACTTC,CATSGYGQGRETQYF,TRBV24-1,TRBJ2-5,-,TRBD1
TGTGCCAGCAACCACCCTAGGAGGCCCCAAGAGACCCAGTACTTC,CASNHPRRPQETQYF,TRBV2,TRBJ2-5,few,-
TGCAGCGTTGACGAGGGGTCCTACGAGCAGTACTTC,CSVDEGSYEQYF,TRBV29-1,TRBJ2-7,many,-
TGTGCCAGCAAATTAGCGGGAACATACGAGCAGTACTTC,CASKLAGTYEQYF,TRBV12-3/TRBV12-4,TRBJ2-7,-,TRBD2
TGTGCCAGCAGCCACGGGACTAGCAGGGGCACAGATACGCAGTATTTT,CASSHGTSRGTDTQYF,TRBV2,TRBJ2-3,few,TRBD2
TGTGCCAGCAGTTACTCTAGGGAGAGGGAAGCTTTCTTT,CASSYSREREAFF,TRBV6-5,TRBJ1-1,-,-
TGTGCCAGCAGTTACTCAAGACAGTCCTACGAGCAGTACTTC,CASSYSRQSYEQYF,TRBV6-5,TRBJ2-7,-,-
TGTGCCAGCAGTTTCTTCCCGGCCAGGACAGATACGCAGTATTTT,CASSFFPARTDTQYF,TRBV6-5,TRBJ2-3,-,-
TGTGCCATCAGTGAGCGCGGGGGAGGGCCCTACAATGAGCAGTTCTTC,CAISERGGGPYNEQFF,TRBV10-3,TRBJ2-1,few,TRBD2
TGTGCCAGCAGTCCCGCGTGGACGCTAACGGGCTACGAGCAGTACTTC,CASSPAWTLTGYEQYF,TRBV12-3/TRBV12-4,TRBJ2-7,-,-
TGTGCCAGCAGCCCTTGGACTAGCGGGGTCACAGATACGCAGTATTTT,CASSPWTSGVTDTQYF,TRBV7-9,TRBJ2-3,many,TRBD2
TGTGCCAGCAGTTACGTCCAGAGAAAGTTTCACAATGAGCAGTTCTTC,CASSYVQRKFHNEQFF,TRBV6-2/TRBV6-3,TRBJ2-1,-,-
TGCGCCAGCAGCCAAGATCTTGGGGGCTCCTACAATGAGCAGTTCTTC,CASSQDLGGSYNEQFF,TRBV4-1,TRBJ2-1,-,-
TGTGCCTGGAACCCCCCCGGGACTAGCGGGATGGCCGGGGAGCTGTTTTTT,CAWNPPGTSGMAGELFF,TRBV30,TRBJ2-2,-,TRBD2
TGCGCCAGCAGTGAAGACCTTTTGGCCGTCCAAGAGACCCAGTACTTC,CASSEDLLAVQETQYF,TRBV10-2,TRBJ2-5,-,-
TGTGCCAGTCAGGGGGCTGGCAATTCACCCCTCCACTTT,CASQGAGNSPLHF,TRBV7-9,TRBJ1-6,-,TRBD1
TGTGCCAGCAGTTTTGGGACTAGCGGAAATGAGCAGTTCTTC,CASSFGTSGNEQFF,TRBV27,TRBJ2-1,many,TRBD2
TGTGCCAGCAGCTTAAGACAGGGCTACAACTACGAGCAGTACTTC,CASSLRQGYNYEQYF,TRBV7-2,TRBJ2-7,few,TRBD1
TGTGCCACAAACGCCGACGGGGCTTTTGAGCAGTTCTTC,CATNADGAFEQFF,TRBV10-3,TRBJ2-1,few,-